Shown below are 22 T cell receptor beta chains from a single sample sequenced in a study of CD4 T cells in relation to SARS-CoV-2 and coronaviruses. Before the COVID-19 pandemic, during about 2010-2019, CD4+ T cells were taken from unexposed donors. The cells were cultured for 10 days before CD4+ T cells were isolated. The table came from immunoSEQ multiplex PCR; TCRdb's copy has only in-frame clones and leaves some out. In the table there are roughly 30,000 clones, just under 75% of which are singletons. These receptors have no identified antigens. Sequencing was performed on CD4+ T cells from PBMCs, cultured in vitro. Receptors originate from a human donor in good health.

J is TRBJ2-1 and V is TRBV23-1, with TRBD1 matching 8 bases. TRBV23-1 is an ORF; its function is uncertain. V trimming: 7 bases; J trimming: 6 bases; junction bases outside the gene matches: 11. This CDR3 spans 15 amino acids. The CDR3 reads CASTLRQGTRNEQFF. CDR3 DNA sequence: TGCGCCAGCACACTTCGACAGGGGACGCGCAATGAGCAGTTCTTC.

The CDR3 region is CASSLGGRAVNSPLHF. The CDR3 nucleotides read TGCGCCAGCAGCTTGGGAGGCAGGGCGGTGAATTCACCCCTCCACTTT. J is TRBJ1-6 and V is TRBV5-1; tentative D call: TRBD1 (5 bases). The CDR3 contains 16 residues. Germline CDR1 SGHRS, CDR2 YFSETQ. The V gene lost 0 bases and the J gene lost 7 bases, with 14 bases spanning the gap. The variable domain in full, with the rest retrieved from reference TRBV5-1 and TRBJ1-6, is KAGVTQTPRYLIKTRGQQVTLSCSPISGHRSVSWYQQTPGQGLQFLFEYFSETQRNKGNFPGRFSGRQFSNSRSEMNVSTLELGDSALYLCASSLGGRAVNSPLHFGNGTRLTVT.

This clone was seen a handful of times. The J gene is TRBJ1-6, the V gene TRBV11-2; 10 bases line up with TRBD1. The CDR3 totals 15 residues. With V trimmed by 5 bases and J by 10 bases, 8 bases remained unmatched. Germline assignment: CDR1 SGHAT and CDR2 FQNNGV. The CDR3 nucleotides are TGTGCCAGCAGCATTAGACAGGGGGCGGGATCACCCCTCCACTTT. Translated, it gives CASSIRQGAGSPLHF.

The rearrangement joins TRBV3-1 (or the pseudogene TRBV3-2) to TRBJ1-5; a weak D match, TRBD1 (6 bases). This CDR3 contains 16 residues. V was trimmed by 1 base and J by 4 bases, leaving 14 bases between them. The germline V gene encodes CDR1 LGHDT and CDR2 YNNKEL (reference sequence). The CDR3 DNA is TGTGCCAGCAGCCAAGGGGGGGCGGCTGGGAATCAGCCCCAGCATTTT. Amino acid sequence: CASSQGGAAGNQPQHF.

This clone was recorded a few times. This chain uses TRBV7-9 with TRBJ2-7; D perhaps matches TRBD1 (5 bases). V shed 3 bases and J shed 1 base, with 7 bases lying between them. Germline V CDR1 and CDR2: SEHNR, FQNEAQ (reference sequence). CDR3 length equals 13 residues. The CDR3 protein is CASSFRASYEQYF. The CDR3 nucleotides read TGTGCCAGCAGCTTCAGGGCTTCCTACGAGCAGTACTTC.

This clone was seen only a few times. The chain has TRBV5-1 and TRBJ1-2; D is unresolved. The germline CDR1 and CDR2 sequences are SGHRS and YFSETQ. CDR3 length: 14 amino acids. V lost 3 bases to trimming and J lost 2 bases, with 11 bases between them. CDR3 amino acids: CASSWATENYGYTF. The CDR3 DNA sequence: TGCGCCAGCAGCTGGGCGACGGAAAACTATGGCTACACCTTC. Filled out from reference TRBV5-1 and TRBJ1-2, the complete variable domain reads KAGVTQTPRYLIKTRGQQVTLSCSPISGHRSVSWYQQTPGQGLQFLFEYFSETQRNKGNFPGRFSGRQFSNSRSEMNVSTLELGDSALYLCASSWATENYGYTFGSGTRLTVV.

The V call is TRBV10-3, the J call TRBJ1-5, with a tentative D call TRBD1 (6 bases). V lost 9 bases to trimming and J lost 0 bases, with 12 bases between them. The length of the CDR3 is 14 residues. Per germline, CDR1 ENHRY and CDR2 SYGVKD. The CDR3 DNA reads TGTGCCATTCGGACAGATAATAGCAATCAGCCCCAGCATTTT. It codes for CAIRTDNSNQPQHF.

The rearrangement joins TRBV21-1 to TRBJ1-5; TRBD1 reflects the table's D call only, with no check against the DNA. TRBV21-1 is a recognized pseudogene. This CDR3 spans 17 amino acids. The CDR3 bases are TGTGCCAGCACCAATAAACAGGGGAGGATTAGCAATCAGCCCCAGCATTTT. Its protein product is CASTNKQGRISNQPQHF.

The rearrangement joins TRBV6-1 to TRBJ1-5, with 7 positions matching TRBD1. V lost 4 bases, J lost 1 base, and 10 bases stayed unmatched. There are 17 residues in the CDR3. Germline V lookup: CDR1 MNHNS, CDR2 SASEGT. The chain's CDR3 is CASSALRQGNSNQPQHF. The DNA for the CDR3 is TGTGCCAGCAGTGCCCTGCGACAGGGCAACAGCAATCAGCCCCAGCATTTT.

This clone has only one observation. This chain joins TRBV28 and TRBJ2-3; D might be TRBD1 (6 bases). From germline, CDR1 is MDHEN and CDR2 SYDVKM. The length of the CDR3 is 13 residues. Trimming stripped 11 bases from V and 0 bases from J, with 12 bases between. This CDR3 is CAYGQHSTDTQYF. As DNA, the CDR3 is TGTGCCTACGGACAGCATAGCACAGATACGCAGTATTTT.

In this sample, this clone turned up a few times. The CDR3 DNA is TGTGCCAGCAGTTTTCCCCGACGGAAGAGCACAGATACGCAGTATTTT. Protein sequence: CASSFPRRKSTDTQYF. The chain uses TRBV6-5 and TRBJ2-3; no clear D. The CDR3 extends over 16 amino acids. The V and J ends lost 4 bases and 0 bases respectively, with 14 bases between them. Looked up from germline, CDR1 is MNHEY and CDR2 is SVGAGI.

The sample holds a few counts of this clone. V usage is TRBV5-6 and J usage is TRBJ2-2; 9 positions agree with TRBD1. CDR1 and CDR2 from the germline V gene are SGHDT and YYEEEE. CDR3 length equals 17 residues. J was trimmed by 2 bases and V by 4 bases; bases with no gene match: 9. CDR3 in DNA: TGTGCCAGCAGCCTCACCGCGGGACAGGGCAACACCGGGGAGCTGTTTTTT. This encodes CASSLTAGQGNTGELFF.

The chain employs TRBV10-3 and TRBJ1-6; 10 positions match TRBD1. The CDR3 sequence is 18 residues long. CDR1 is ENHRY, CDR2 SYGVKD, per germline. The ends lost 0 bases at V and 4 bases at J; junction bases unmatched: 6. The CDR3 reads CAISESEGQGTYNSPLHF. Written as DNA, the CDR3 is TGTGCCATCAGTGAGTCGGAGGGACAGGGGACTTATAATTCACCCCTCCACTTT.

CDR3 loop: CASSPGPGSYEQYF. In nucleotides, the CDR3 is TGTGCCAGCAGCCCAGGCCCAGGGTCCTACGAGCAGTACTTC. The chain uses TRBV3-1 (or the pseudogene TRBV3-2) and TRBJ2-7; a weak D match, TRBD1 (5 bases). Trimming removed 4 bases from V and 1 base from J, with 11 bases in between. Germline values: CDR1 LGHDT, CDR2 YNNKEL (reference sequence). The CDR3 spans 14 residues.

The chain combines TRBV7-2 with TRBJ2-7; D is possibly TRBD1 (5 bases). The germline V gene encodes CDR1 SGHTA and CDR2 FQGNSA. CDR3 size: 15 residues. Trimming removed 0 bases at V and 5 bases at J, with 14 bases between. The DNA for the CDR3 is TGTGCCAGCAGCTTAGCGGCCCAGGGTAACAACGAGCAGTACTTC. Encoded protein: CASSLAAQGNNEQYF.

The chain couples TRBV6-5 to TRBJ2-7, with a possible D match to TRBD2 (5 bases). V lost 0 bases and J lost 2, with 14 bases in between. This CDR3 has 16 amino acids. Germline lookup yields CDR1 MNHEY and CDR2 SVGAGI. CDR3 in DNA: TGTGCCAGCAGTTACTCGGACGGGGTTGCGCCCTACGAGCAGTACTTC. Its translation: CASSYSDGVAPYEQYF.

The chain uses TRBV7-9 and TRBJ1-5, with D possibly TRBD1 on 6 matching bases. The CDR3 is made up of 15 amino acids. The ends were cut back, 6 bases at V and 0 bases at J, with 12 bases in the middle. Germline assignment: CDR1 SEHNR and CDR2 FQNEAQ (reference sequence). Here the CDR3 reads CASSFGQHSNQPQHF. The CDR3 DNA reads TGTGCCAGCAGTTTCGGACAGCATAGCAATCAGCCCCAGCATTTT.

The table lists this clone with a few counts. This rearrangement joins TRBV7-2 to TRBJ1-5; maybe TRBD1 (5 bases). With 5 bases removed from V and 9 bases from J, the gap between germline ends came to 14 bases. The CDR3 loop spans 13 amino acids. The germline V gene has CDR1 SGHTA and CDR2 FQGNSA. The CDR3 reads CASSPGTAGPQHF. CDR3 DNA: TGTGCCAGCAGCCCCGGGACGGCCGGGCCCCAGCATTTT.

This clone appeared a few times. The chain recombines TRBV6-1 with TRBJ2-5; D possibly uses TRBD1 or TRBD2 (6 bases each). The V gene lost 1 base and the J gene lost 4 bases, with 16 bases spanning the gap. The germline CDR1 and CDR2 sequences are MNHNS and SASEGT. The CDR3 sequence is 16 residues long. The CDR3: CASSEGSGGGRETQYF. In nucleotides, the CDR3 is TGTGCCAGCAGTGAAGGGAGTGGTGGGGGGCGAGAGACCCAGTACTTC.

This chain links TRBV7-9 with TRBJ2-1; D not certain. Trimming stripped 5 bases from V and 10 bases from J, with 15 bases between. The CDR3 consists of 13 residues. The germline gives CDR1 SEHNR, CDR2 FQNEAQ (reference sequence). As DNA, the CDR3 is TGTGCCAGCAGCCCTGGGCCGGGTCACGAGCAGTTCTTC. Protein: CASSPGPGHEQFF.

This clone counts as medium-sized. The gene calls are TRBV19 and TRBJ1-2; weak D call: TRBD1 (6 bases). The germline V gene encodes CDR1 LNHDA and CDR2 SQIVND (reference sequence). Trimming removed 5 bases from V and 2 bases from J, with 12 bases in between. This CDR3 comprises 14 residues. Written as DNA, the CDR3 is TGTGCCAGTAGTCAGCAAACAGGGAACTATGGCTACACCTTC. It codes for CASSQQTGNYGYTF.

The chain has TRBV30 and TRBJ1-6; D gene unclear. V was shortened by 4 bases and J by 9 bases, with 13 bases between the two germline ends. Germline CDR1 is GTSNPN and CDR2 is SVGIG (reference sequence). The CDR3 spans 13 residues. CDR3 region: CAWKPGDRSPLHF. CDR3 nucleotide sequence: TGTGCCTGGAAGCCCGGCGATCGTTCACCCCTCCACTTT. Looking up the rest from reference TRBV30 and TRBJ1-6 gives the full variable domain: SQTIHQWPATLVQPVGSPLSLECTVEGTSNPNLYWYRQAAGRGLQLLFYSVGIGQISSEVPQNLSASRPQDRQFILSSKKLLLSDSGFYLCAWKPGDRSPLHFGNGTRLTVT.